The 14 T cell receptor beta chains reported below all come from one sample, sequenced in a study of tumor-infiltrating lymphocytes in primary liver carcinoma. With approximately 470 ng total RNA as template and a constant-region primer, TCR beta cDNA was made. Amplification in three nested multiplex PCR rounds with slightly modified ARM-PCR gave rise to TCR beta libraries. The first two PCR rounds used TRBV1-TRBV30 primers with a Cbeta primer, 9 to 10 cycles each. TCRdb reprocessed the multiplex PCR reads with MiXCR, giving one entry per CDR3 protein. The sample gives about 320,000 distinct CDR3 sequences, roughly 60% of which show up once; more than 8.5% is in the top ten. The study extracted blood RNA from unsorted whole blood and also extracted germline DNA. The sequencing sample was made of peripheral blood. The receptors were gathered from a man aged 35 to 55 with primary liver carcinoma and hepatitis B virus infection.

Comments on this clonotype: A much larger clone sits a single nucleotide away, making a read error possible. The CDR3 carries no conserved terminal phenylalanine or tryptophan, so it likely arises from a read error. V and J are TRBV4-1 and TRBJ1-1; D gene uncertain. In germline, CDR1 is MGHRA, CDR2 YSYEKL. Trimming removed 4 bases from V and 8 bases from J, with 8 bases in between. The CDR3 loop spans 11 amino acids. The CDR3 region has the DNA TGCGCCAGCAGCCGGAAGGACGAAGCTTTCTTA. This gives the protein CASSRKDEAFL.

There are a few counts of this clonotype. The rearrangement uses TRBV30 and TRBJ2-1; D is unresolved. The CDR3 covers 15 residues. Between the trimmed V and J ends, which lost 2 bases and 0 bases, there was a span of 11 bases. Germline-derived CDR1 and CDR2 are GTSNPN and SVGIG (reference sequence). CDR3 DNA: TGTGCCTGGAGTCGTGGGTCGAGCTCCTACAATGAGCAGTTCTTC. It yields the protein CAWSRGSSSYNEQFF.

The J gene is TRBJ2-7, the V gene TRBV6-5; TRBD1 is a possible D gene (6 bases). Trimming took 5 bases from V and 2 from J, leaving 19 bases between them. Germline lookup yields CDR1 MNHEY and CDR2 SVGAGI. This CDR3 region has 16 residues. In DNA form, the CDR3 reads TGTGCCAGCAGTAACCCTCGAGGACAGCAAACCTACGAGCAGTACTTC. It encodes CASSNPRGQQTYEQYF.

Notes on this clonotype: A read error may be the cause here, since a much bigger clone is one base away. This chain links TRBV4-3 with TRBJ1-5; tentative D call: TRBD1 (5 bases). This CDR3 has 18 residues. Per the germline V gene, CDR1 is LGHNA and CDR2 is YSLEER. The CDR3 loop is CSSSGQVTAGSSNQPQHF. For the CDR3, the DNA is TGTTCCAGCAGCGGCCAGGTTACTGCAGGGTCAAGCAATCAGCCCCAGCATTTT.

This clonotype was recorded at least ten times. J is TRBJ1-1 and V is TRBV6-5, with D perhaps TRBD1 (5 bases). Germline V gene sequence: CDR1 MNHEY, CDR2 SVGAGI. This CDR3 contains 13 residues. V shed 6 bases and J shed 1 base, with 9 bases lying between them. For the CDR3, the DNA is TGTGCCAGCAGACATACAGGGAACACTGAAGCTTTCTTT. Translated: CASRHTGNTEAFF.

About this clonotype itself: A much more abundant neighbour one base away suggests this may be a read error. V usage is TRBV12-5 and J usage is TRBJ2-3; D remains unclear. The better agreement between TRBJ1-5 and the DNA end casts doubt on the J call. Germline V gene lookup returns CDR1 LGHNT and CDR2 FRNRAP. CDR3 length: 15 residues. This chain's CDR3 is CASGPGLGGTDTQHF. As DNA, the CDR3 is TGTGCTAGTGGCCCCGGACTAGGAGGCACAGATACGCAGCATTTT.

Regarding this clonotype: Being one base from a much bigger clone, this may be a read error. The rearrangement links TRBV6-2 or TRBV6-3 to TRBJ2-1, with TRBD2 identical over 12 bases. Germline V gives CDR1 MNHEY, CDR2 SVGEGT. The CDR3 totals 17 residues. This CDR3 reads CASSPSRLAGGGDERFF. Here the CDR3 DNA reads TGTGCCAGCAGTCCCTCCAGGCTAGCGGGAGGGGGGGATGAGCGGTTCTTC.

For this clonotype: Since a much larger clone is just one base distant, this may be a read error. V gene TRBV5-5 combines with J gene TRBJ2-2; 7 bases line up with TRBD1. This CDR3 region has 16 residues. Germline V gene lookup returns CDR1 SGHKS and CDR2 YYEKEE (reference sequence). In DNA, the CDR3 is TGTGCCAGCAGCATATTGGACAGGACGAACATCGGGGAGCTGTTTTTT. Encoded protein: CASSILDRTNIGELFF.

There are many counts of this clonotype. This chain connects TRBV4-2 to TRBJ2-1; D may be TRBD2 (5 bases). Trimming left V 4 bases short and J 0 bases short, with 16 bases between. Germline lookup yields CDR1 LGHNA and CDR2 YNFKEQ. This CDR3 is 17 amino acids long. CDR3 DNA: TGTGCCAGCAGCCCATTATCGACTACCACCTCCTACAATGAGCAGTTCTTC. Translating gives CASSPLSTTTSYNEQFF.

This clonotype was seen repeatedly, ten times or more. The rearrangement links TRBV4-3 to TRBJ2-5, with 8 bases lining up with TRBD2. Trimming took 4 bases from V and 5 from J; bases not matched to a gene: 9. The CDR3 has 15 amino acids. Germline loops: CDR1 LGHNA, CDR2 YSLEER. The CDR3 sequence: CASSPGIAGRETQYF. In nucleotides, the CDR3 is TGCGCCAGCAGCCCCGGGATAGCGGGACGGGAGACCCAGTACTTC.

The V gene is TRBV20-1, the J gene TRBJ2-1, with D unresolved. Trimming took 3 bases from V and 4 from J, leaving 7 bases between them. CDR1 and CDR2 from the germline V gene are DFQATT and SNEGSKA (reference sequence). This CDR3 spans 12 amino acids. The CDR3 bases are TGCAGTGCTAGTCTCGGATACAATGAGCAGTTCTTC. It encodes CSASLGYNEQFF.

The chain has TRBV24-1 and TRBJ2-1; either TRBD1 or TRBD2 may fit D (5 bases each). V lost 3 bases and J lost 5, with 19 bases in between. This CDR3 has 17 residues. Germline values: CDR1 KGHDR, CDR2 SFDVKD. Here the CDR3 reads CATSDKTGAFRNNEQFF. Written as DNA, the CDR3 is TGTGCCACCAGTGATAAGACCGGGGCCTTTAGAAACAATGAGCAGTTCTTC.

This clonotype came up once. Being one base from a much bigger clone, this may be a read error. In DNA form, the CDR3 reads TGTGCCAGCTCTAGTAAGGGGGAACAGCCCCAGCATTTT. Encoded protein: CASSSKGEQPQHF. The chain recombines TRBV6-1 with TRBJ1-5, with D maybe TRBD1 (6 bases). This CDR3 is built from 13 residues. Germline V gene lookup returns CDR1 MNHNS and CDR2 SASEGT. The germline V and J ends were trimmed by 8 bases and 7 bases, with 15 bases remaining between them.

This clonotype was counted many times. This sequence joins TRBV7-8 and TRBJ2-1; D gene uncertain. Between the trimmed V and J ends, which lost 5 bases and 6 bases, there was a span of 8 bases. This CDR3 is built from 12 residues. Germline V lookup: CDR1 SGHVS, CDR2 FQNEAQ. CDR3 protein: CASSPVRNEQFF. The CDR3 DNA sequence: TGTGCCAGCAGCCCCGTCCGCAATGAGCAGTTCTTC.